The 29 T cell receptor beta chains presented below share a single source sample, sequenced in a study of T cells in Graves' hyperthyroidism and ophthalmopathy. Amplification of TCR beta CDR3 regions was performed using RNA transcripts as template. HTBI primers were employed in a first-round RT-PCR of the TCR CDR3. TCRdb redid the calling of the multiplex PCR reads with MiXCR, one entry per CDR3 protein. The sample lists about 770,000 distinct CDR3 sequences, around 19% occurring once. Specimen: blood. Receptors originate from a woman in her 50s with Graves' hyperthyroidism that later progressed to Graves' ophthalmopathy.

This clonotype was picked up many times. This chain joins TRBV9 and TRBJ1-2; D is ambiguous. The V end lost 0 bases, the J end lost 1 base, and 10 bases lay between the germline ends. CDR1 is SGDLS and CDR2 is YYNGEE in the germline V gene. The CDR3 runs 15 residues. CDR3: CASSVAGQINYGYTF. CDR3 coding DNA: TGTGCCAGCAGCGTAGCTGGGCAGATTAACTATGGCTACACCTTC.

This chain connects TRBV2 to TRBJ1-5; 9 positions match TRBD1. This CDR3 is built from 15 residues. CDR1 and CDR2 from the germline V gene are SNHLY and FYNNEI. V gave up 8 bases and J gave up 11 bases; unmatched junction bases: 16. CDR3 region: CASDPGQGPYTAQHF. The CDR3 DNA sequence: TGTGCCAGCGACCCGGGACAGGGACCCTATACGGCCCAGCATTTT.

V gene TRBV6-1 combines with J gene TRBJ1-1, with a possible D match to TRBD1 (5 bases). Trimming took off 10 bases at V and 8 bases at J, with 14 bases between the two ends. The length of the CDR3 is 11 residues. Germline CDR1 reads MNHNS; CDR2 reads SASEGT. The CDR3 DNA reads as TGTGCCATCCACGAGGGGCAGGAAGCTTTCTTT. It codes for CAIHEGQEAFF.

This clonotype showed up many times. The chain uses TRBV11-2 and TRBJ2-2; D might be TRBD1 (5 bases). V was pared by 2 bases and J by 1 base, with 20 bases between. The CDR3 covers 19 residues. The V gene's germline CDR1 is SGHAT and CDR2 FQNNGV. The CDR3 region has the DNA TGTGCCAGCAGCTTAACTCTGGCCCTGGGGCACCTGAACACCGGGGAGCTGTTTTTT. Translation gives CASSLTLALGHLNTGELFF.

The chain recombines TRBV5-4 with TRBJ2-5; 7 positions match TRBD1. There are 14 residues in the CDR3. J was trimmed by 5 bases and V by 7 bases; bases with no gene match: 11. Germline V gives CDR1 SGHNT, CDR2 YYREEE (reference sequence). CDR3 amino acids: CASGYRGGEETQYF. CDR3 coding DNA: TGTGCCAGCGGATACAGGGGTGGAGAGGAGACCCAGTACTTC.

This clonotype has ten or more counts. The CDR3 loop reads CASSSVQGRETQYF. The DNA for the CDR3 is TGTGCCAGCAGCTCAGTCCAGGGCCGGGAGACCCAGTACTTC. The V gene is TRBV9, the J gene TRBJ2-5, with TRBD1 as a possible D gene (5 bases). In germline, CDR1 is SGDLS, CDR2 YYNGEE. The CDR3 runs 14 residues. Trimming took off 4 bases at V and 5 bases at J, with 15 bases between the two ends.

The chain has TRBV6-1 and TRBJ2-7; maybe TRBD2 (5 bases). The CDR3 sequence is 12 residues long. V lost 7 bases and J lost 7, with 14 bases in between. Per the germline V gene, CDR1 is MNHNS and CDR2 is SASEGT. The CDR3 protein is CASKRAGVEQYF. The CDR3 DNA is TGTGCCAGCAAAAGAGCCGGGGTAGAGCAGTACTTC.

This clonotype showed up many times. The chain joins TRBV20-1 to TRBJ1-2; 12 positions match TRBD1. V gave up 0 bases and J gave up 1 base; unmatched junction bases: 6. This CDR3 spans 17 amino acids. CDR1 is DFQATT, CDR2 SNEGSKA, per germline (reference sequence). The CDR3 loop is CSARDPGQGAINYGYTF. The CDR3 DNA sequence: TGCAGTGCTAGAGATCCGGGACAGGGGGCCATTAACTATGGCTACACCTTC.

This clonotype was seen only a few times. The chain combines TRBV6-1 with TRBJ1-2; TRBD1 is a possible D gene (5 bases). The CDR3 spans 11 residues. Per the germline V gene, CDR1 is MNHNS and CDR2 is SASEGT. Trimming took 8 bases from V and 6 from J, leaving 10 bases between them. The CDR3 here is CASEDMNGYTF. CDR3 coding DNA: TGTGCCAGCGAGGACATGAATGGCTACACCTTC.

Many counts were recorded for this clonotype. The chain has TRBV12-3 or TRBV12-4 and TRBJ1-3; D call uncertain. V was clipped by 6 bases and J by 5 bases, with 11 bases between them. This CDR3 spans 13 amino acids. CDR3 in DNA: TGTGCCAGCAGGCGGGCCCGGCGAAACACCATATATTTT. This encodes CASRRARRNTIYF.

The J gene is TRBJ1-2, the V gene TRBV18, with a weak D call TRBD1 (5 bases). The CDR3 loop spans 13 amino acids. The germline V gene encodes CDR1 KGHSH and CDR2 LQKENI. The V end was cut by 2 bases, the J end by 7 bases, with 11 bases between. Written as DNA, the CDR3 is TGTGCCAGCTCACCAAAGACAGAGAGTGGCTACACCTTC. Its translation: CASSPKTESGYTF.

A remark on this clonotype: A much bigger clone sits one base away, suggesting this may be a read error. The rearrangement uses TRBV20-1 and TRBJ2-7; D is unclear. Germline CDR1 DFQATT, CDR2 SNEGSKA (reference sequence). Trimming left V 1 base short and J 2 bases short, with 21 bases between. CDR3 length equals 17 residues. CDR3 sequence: CSARGERPETFPYEQYF. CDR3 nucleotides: TGCAGTGCTAGAGGCGAAAGGCCGGAAACATTCCCCTACGAGCAGTACTTC.

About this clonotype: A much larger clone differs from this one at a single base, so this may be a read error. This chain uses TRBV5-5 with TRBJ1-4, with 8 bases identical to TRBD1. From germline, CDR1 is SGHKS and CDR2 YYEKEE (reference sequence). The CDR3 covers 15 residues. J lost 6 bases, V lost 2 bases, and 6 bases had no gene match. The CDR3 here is CASSFLGQGYEKLFF. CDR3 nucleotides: TGTGCCAGCAGCTTTCTAGGACAGGGCTATGAAAAACTGTTTTTT.

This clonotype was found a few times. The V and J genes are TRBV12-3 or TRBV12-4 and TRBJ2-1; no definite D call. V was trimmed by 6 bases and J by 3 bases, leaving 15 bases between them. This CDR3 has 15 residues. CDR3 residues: CASSDSIRNYNEQFF. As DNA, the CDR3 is TGTGCCAGCAGCGACTCGATAAGAAACTACAATGAGCAGTTCTTC.

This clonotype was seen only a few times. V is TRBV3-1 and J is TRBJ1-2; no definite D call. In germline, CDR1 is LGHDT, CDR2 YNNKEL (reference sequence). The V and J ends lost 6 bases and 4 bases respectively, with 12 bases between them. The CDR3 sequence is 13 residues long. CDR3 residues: CASSLGNPYGYTF. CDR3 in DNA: TGTGCCAGCAGTCTAGGGAACCCCTATGGCTACACCTTC. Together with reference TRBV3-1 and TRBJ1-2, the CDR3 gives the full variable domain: DTAVSQTPKYLVTQMGNDKSIKCEQNLGHDTMYWYKQDSKKFLKIMFSYNNKELIINETVPNRFSPKSPDKAHLNLHINSLELGDSAVYFCASSLGNPYGYTFGSGTRLTVV.

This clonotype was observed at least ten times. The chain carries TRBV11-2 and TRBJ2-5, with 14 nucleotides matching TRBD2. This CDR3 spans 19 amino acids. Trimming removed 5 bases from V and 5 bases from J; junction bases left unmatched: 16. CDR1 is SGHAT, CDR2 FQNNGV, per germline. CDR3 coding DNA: TGTGCCAGCAGCCCAGGACTAGCGGGGGGTCTGCCGTTAGGGGAGACCCAGTACTTC. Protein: CASSPGLAGGLPLGETQYF.

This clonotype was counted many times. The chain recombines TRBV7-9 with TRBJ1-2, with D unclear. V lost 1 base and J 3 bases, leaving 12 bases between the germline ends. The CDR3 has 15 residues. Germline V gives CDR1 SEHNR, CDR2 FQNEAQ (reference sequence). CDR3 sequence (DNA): TGTGCCAGCAGCTTAGAGGACTCATCTTACTATGGCTACACCTTC. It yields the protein CASSLEDSSYYGYTF.

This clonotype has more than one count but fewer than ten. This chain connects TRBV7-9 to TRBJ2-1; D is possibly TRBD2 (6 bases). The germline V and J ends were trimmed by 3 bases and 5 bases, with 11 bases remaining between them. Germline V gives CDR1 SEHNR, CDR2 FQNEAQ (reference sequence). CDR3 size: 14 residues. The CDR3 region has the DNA TGTGCCAGCAGCTTTGGGGACTTTAACAATGAGCAGTTCTTC. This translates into CASSFGDFNNEQFF. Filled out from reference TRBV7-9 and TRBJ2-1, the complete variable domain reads DTGVSQNPRHKITKRGQNVTFRCDPISEHNRLYWYRQTLGQGPEFLTYFQNEAQLEKSRLLSDRFSAERPKGSFSTLEIQRTEQGDSAMYLCASSFGDFNNEQFFGPGTRLTVL.

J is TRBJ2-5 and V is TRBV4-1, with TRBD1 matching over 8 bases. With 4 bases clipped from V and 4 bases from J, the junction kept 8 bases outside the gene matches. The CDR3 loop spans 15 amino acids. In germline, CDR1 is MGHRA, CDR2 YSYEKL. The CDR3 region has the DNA TGCGCCAGCAGCCGCGGACAGGGAATTGGAGAGACCCAGTACTTC. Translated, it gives CASSRGQGIGETQYF.

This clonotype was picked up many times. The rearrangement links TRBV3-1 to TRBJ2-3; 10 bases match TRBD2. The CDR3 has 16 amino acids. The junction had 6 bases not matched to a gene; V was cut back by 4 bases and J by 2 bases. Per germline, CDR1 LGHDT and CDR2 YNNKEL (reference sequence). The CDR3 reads CASSPGLAEYTDTQYF. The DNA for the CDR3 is TGTGCCAGCAGCCCCGGACTAGCGGAGTACACAGATACGCAGTATTTT.

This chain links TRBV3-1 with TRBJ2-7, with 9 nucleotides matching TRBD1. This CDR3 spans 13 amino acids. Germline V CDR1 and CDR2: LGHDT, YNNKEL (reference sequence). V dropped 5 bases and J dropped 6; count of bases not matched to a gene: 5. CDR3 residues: CASSRDRAFEQYF. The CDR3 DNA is TGTGCCAGCAGCAGGGACAGGGCATTCGAGCAGTACTTC.

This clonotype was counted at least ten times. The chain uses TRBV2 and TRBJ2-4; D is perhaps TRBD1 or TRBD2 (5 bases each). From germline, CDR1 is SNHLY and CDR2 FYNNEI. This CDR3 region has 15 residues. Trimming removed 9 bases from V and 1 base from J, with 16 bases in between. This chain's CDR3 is CASSFRGAAKNIQYF. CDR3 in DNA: TGTGCCAGTTCCTTTAGGGGAGCGGCCAAAAACATTCAGTACTTC.

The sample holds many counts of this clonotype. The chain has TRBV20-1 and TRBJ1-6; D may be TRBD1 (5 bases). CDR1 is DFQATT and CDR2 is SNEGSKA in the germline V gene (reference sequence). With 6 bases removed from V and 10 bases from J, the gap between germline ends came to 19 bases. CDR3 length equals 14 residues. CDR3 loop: CSASPFGGGSPLHF. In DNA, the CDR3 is TGCAGTGCGTCGCCGTTCGGGGGAGGGTCACCCCTCCACTTT.

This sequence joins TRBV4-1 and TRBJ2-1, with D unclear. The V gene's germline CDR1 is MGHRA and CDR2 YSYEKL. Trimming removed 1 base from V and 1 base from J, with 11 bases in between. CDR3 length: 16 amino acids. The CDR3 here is CASSQVDSLSYNEQFF. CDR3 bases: TGCGCCAGCAGCCAAGTAGATAGCCTATCCTACAATGAGCAGTTCTTC.

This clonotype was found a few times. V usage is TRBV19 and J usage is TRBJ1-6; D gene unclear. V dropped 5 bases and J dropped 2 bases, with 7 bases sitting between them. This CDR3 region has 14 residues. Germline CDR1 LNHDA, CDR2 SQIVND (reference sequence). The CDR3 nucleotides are TGTGCCAGTAGTCACGAAGCCTATAATTCACCCCTCCACTTT. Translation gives CASSHEAYNSPLHF.

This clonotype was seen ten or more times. The CDR3 spells CASSARGGLLYEQYF. The CDR3 nucleotides read TGTGCCAGCAGTGCGAGGGGGGGTCTACTCTACGAGCAGTACTTC. The chain joins TRBV2 to TRBJ2-7; tentatively, D is TRBD2 (7 bases). Trimming took 4 bases from V and 3 from J, leaving 16 bases between them. This CDR3 contains 15 residues. In germline, CDR1 is SNHLY, CDR2 FYNNEI.

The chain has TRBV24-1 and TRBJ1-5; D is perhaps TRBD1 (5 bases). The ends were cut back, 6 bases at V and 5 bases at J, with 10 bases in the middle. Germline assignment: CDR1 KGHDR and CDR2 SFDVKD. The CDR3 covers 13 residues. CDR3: CATSRGVDQPQHF. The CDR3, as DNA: TGTGCCACCAGTAGAGGGGTGGATCAGCCCCAGCATTTT.

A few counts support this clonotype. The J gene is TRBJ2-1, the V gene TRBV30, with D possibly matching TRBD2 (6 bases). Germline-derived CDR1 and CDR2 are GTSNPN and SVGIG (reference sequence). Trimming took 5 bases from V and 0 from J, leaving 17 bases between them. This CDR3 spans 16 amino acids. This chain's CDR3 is CAWVRVGLSSYNEQFF. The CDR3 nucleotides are TGTGCCTGGGTCCGAGTGGGACTGAGCTCCTACAATGAGCAGTTCTTC.

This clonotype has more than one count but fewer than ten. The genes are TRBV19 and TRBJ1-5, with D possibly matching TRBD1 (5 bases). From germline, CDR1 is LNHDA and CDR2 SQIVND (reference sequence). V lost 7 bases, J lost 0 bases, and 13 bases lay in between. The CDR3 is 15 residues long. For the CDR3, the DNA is TGTGCCAGTAATCCGACAGCATATAGCAATCAGCCCCAGCATTTT. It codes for CASNPTAYSNQPQHF. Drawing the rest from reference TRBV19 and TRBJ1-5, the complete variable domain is DGGITQSPKYLFRKEGQNVTLSCEQNLNHDAMYWYRQDPGQGLRLIYYSQIVNDFQKGDIAEGYSVSREKKESFPLTVTSAQKNPTAFYLCASNPTAYSNQPQHFGDGTRLSIL.